The next 10 T cell receptor beta chains were all read from a single sample in a study of shared clonotypes between healthy human individuals. Libraries were prepared by immunoSEQ multiplex PCR; TCRdb keeps only in-frame clonotypes and omits some of them. The sample contains around 1.1 million clones, more than 75% of which appear only once. What was sequenced was memory CD4+ T cells from PBMCs. Subset defined: CD45RA-negative fraction. The source is a man between 18 and 35 years old in good health. Some clones in this sample may be carry-over from other donors' samples.

On this clone itself: This sample includes further DNA sequences coding for the same CDR3. The chain employs TRBV5-4 and TRBJ2-3; D perhaps matches TRBD2 (6 bases). The CDR3 runs to 14 residues. CDR1 SGHNT and CDR2 YYREEE come from the germline V gene (reference sequence). Trimming left V 0 bases short and J 3 bases short, with 8 bases between. The CDR3 sequence: CASSLDGGTDTQYF. CDR3 in DNA: TGTGCCAGCAGCTTGGATGGGGGGACAGATACGCAGTATTTT.

This clone was seen once. V is TRBV6-6 and J is TRBJ1-5; a weak D match, TRBD1 (6 bases). The CDR3 spans 14 residues. V shed 5 bases and J shed 2 bases, with 10 bases lying between them. Per germline, CDR1 MNHNY and CDR2 SVGAGI (reference sequence). DNA for the CDR3: TGTGCCAGCAGTGAGCGGACAGGCAATCAGCCCCAGCATTTT. Translated: CASSERTGNQPQHF.

The chain uses TRBV29-1 and TRBJ2-7, with a possible D match to TRBD1 (6 bases). Trimming took 0 bases from V and 2 from J, leaving 14 bases between them. The CDR3 covers 15 residues. Germline CDR1 is SQVTM and CDR2 is ANQGSEA. The CDR3 loop is CSVEDWGTYPYEQYF. The CDR3 region has the DNA TGCAGCGTTGAAGATTGGGGGACATATCCCTACGAGCAGTACTTC.

With regard to this clone: The likely explanation is a read error, given a far larger clone one base away. No conserved phenylalanine or tryptophan ends this CDR3, so it is likely a read error. The rearrangement joins TRBV30 to TRBJ1-1, with 8 nucleotides matching TRBD1. CDR1 and CDR2 (germline): GTSNPN, SVGIG (reference sequence). This CDR3 comprises 16 residues. The junction had 10 bases not matched to a gene; V was cut back by 3 bases and J by 1 base. CDR3 DNA: TGTGCCTGGAGGCGATCGGACAGGGAGTCGAACACTGAAGCTTTCTCT. Translating gives CAWRRSDRESNTEAFS.

This chain uses TRBV6-5 with TRBJ2-3; D not resolved. Germline-derived CDR1 and CDR2 are MNHEY and SVGAGI. V lost 4 bases and J lost 0, with 14 bases in between. The CDR3 is made up of 16 amino acids. In DNA, the CDR3 is TGTGCCAGCAGTTTATCTTTCTCGCCCAGCACAGATACGCAGTATTTT. This sequence encodes CASSLSFSPSTDTQYF.

The rearrangement joins TRBV27 to TRBJ2-3; D perhaps matches TRBD2 (5 bases). V lost 5 bases and J 6 bases, leaving 18 bases between the germline ends. Per germline, CDR1 MNHEY and CDR2 SMNVEV (reference sequence). The CDR3 has 15 amino acids. CDR3 sequence: CASSRTLGKTDTQYF. In DNA, the CDR3 is TGTGCCAGCAGTCGCACTCTCGGGAAAACGGATACGCAGTATTTT.

The chain links TRBV7-2 to TRBJ1-1; D unresolved. The CDR3 runs to 13 residues. V shed 6 bases and J shed 4 bases, with 12 bases lying between them. CDR1 SGHTA and CDR2 FQGNSA come from the germline V gene. The DNA of the CDR3 is TGTGCCAGCAGTCGGGTCTACAGCACTGAAGCTTTCTTT. It is translated as CASSRVYSTEAFF.

This sequence joins TRBV9 and TRBJ1-4; D might be TRBD1 (6 bases). The length of the CDR3 is 14 residues. V lost 4 bases and J lost 1, with 8 bases in between. CDR1 SGDLS and CDR2 YYNGEE come from the germline V gene. The CDR3 spells CASSSDRTNEKLFF. The CDR3 DNA is TGTGCCAGCAGCTCGGACAGAACTAATGAAAAACTGTTTTTT.

CDR3 amino acids: CASSQVVGAGREQYF. CDR3 DNA sequence: TGTGCCAGCAGTCAAGTCGTTGGGGCAGGGCGAGAGCAGTACTTC. The chain joins TRBV28 to TRBJ2-7; D perhaps matches TRBD1 (5 bases). The CDR3 loop spans 15 amino acids. V shed 5 bases and J shed 7 bases, with 21 bases lying between them. CDR1 is MDHEN and CDR2 is SYDVKM in the germline V gene.

The chain employs TRBV7-6 and TRBJ1-6; TRBD1 might be the D (5 bases). From germline, CDR1 is SGHVS and CDR2 FNYEAQ. This CDR3 is 15 amino acids long. V lost 3 bases and J lost 7, with 13 bases in between. The CDR3 loop is CASSLLGEYNSPLHF. CDR3 sequence (DNA): TGTGCCAGCAGCTTGCTAGGGGAGTACAATTCACCCCTCCACTTT.